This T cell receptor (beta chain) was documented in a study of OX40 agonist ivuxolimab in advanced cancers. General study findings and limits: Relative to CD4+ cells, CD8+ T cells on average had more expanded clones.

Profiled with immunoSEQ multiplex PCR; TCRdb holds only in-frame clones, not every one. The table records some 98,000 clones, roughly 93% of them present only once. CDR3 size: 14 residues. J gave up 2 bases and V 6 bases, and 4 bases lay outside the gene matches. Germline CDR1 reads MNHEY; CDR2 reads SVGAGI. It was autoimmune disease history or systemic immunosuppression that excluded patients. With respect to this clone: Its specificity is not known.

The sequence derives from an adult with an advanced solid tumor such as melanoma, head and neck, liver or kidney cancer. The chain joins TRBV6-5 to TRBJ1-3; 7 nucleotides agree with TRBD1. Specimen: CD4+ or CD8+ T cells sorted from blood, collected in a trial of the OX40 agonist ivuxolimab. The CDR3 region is CASSPTGTGNTIYF. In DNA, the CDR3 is TGTGCCAGCAGCCCGACAGGGACTGGAAACACCATATATTTT.